This T cell receptor (beta chain) comes out of a study of T cell repertoires in cytomegalovirus infection. Across the whole study: Alongside well-studied HLA-B-restricted CMV epitopes, recently identified HLA-C-restricted CMV epitopes were also used. Both CMV infection and a matching HLA type were indicated by public TCR beta signatures. Study findings and constraints: The ex vivo response showed dominance by HLA-C-restricted CMV-specific TCR beta clonotypes. Individuals carrying CMV plus the relevant HLA were identified by cumulative frequency of public TCR beta families.

V gave up 1 base and J gave up 7 bases, with 8 bases separating them. Germline-derived CDR1 and CDR2 are SGHVT and SQSDAQ. The CDR3 spans 12 residues. Many counts were recorded for this clonotype. Its antigen is as yet unknown. TCRdb recomputed calls from the reads with MiXCR, one row per CDR3 protein. The top ten clones hold approximately 59% of a sample with roughly 220,000 distinct CDR3 sequences, roughly two fifths of them seen once. The clonotype comes from a human donor in good health (CMV status not recorded). Some clones in this sample may be carry-over from other donors' samples. The V and J genes are TRBV7-4 and TRBJ2-7; D is unresolved. The sample was CD8+ T cells from cultured PBMCs, taken from culture after CMV antigen stimulation. The DNA for the CDR3 is TGTGCCAGCAGCTTAGTTCGGTGTGAGCAGTACTTC. Translation gives CASSLVRCEQYF.